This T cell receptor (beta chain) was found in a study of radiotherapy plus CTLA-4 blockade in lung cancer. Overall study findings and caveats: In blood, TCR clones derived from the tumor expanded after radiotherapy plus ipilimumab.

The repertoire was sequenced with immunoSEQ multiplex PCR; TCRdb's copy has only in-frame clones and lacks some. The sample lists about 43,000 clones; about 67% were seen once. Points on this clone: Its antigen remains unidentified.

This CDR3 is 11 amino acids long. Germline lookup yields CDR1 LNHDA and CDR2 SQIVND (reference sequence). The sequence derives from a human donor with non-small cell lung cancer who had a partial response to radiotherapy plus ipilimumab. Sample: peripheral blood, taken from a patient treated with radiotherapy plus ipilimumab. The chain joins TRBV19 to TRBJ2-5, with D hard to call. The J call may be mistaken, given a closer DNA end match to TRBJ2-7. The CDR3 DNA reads TGTGCCAGTAGTACATACTACGAGCAGTACTTC. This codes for CASSTYYEQYF.